The 17 T cell receptor beta chains listed next were all sequenced from one sample in a study of T cells in women clearing cervical HPV infection. Clones were read by immunoSEQ multiplex PCR, and TCRdb kept only the in-frame ones, dropping some. Recorded for this sample: over 30,000 clones. Sequenced sample: blood buffy coat. Receptor source: a woman between 18 and 70 years old with a cervical HPV16 infection that either progressed to CIN3+ or cleared (not recorded which).

Comments on this clone: Sequencing ends 3 residues short of the CDR3 end; the germline J gene provides the rest. J is TRBJ2-4 and V is TRBV2; TRBD1 aligns across 9 bases. CDR3 size: 14 residues. From germline, CDR1 is SNHLY and CDR2 FYNNEI. The CDR3 reads CASKTQQGAYGQYF. The covered CDR3 bases are TGTGCCAGCAAAACTCAACAGGGGGCCTATGGT.

A word on this clone: Read coverage stops 3 residues before the CDR3 terminus; the germline J gene supplies the remainder. This rearrangement joins TRBV10-3 to TRBJ2-1; D is perhaps TRBD1 (6 bases). From germline, CDR1 is ENHRY and CDR2 SYGVKD. This CDR3 comprises 16 residues. V was pared by 2 bases and J by 4 bases, with 15 bases between. CDR3 DNA (partial): TGTGCCATCAGTGAGGGAAAGGGGGACCTTTACAATGAG. Translated, it gives CAISEGKGDLYNE. The CDR3 in its entirety is CAISEGKGDLYNEQFF.

A word on this clone: The CDR3 end is not reached by the read, which stops 3 residues before it; the germline J gene fills it in. The chain has TRBV5-3 and TRBJ1-6; 8 positions match TRBD1. TRBV5-3 is placed among ORFs of uncertain function. The CDR3 consists of 19 residues. This CDR3 is CARSLPAYRSGTGLRALHF. Partial CDR3 DNA: TGTGCCAGAAGCTTACCGGCTTATAGATCAGGGACAGGTTTGAGGGCC.

On this clone itself: Read coverage stops 3 residues before the CDR3 terminus; the germline J gene supplies the remainder. The chain recombines TRBV6-2 or TRBV6-3 with TRBJ2-7; 8 nucleotides align to TRBD1. V lost 6 bases to trimming and J lost 6 bases; unmatched junction nucleotides: 13. The length of the CDR3 is 15 residues. Germline CDR1 reads MNHEY; CDR2 reads SVGEGT. The CDR3 spells CASSPGGAFSGEQYF. The sequenced part of the CDR3 DNA is TGTGCCAGCAGCCCAGGGGGCGCCTTTTCCGGCGAG.

On this clone: The CDR3 goes on 3 residues after the read ends, and that part is filled in from the germline J gene. The J gene is TRBJ2-2, the V gene TRBV11-2; 7 bases are shared with TRBD1. Germline CDR1 is SGHAT and CDR2 is FQNNGV. The CDR3 has 15 residues. The ends lost 4 bases at V and 0 bases at J; junction bases unmatched: 2. CDR3 residues: CASSYGTANTGELFF. The sequenced CDR3 bases are TGTGCCAGCAGCTATGGGACAGCGAACACCGGGGAG.

Details on this clone: The sequence runs out 3 residues before the end of the CDR3; the remainder is reconstructed from the germline J gene. Other nucleotide sequences from this sample produce the same CDR3. The chain joins TRBV19 to TRBJ1-2, with TRBD1 matching 8 bases. The V segment lost 6 bases and the J segment 7 bases; nucleotides outside the gene matches: 7. CDR1 and CDR2 (germline): LNHDA, SQIVND (reference sequence). This CDR3 region has 13 residues. The CDR3 loop is CASRGAQGGGYTF. The sequenced CDR3 bases are TGTGCCAGTAGAGGGGCACAGGGGGGTGGC.

With regard to this clone: The read gets to within 3 residues of the CDR3 end, and the germline J gene fills in the rest. This chain links TRBV5-1 with TRBJ2-5; 13 nucleotides line up with TRBD2. The junction had 2 bases not matched to a gene; V was cut back by 0 bases and J by 3 bases. CDR1 and CDR2 (germline): SGHRS, YFSETQ. The CDR3 is 16 residues long. The CDR3 reads CASSLGGLAGEETQYF. The CDR3 bases that were read are TGCGCCAGCAGCTTGGGAGGACTAGCGGGGGAAGAGACC. The entire variable domain, with the rest obtained from reference TRBV5-1 and TRBJ2-5, is as follows: KAGVTQTPRYLIKTRGQQVTLSCSPISGHRSVSWYQQTPGQGLQFLFEYFSETQRNKGNFPGRFSGRQFSNSRSEMNVSTLELGDSALYLCASSLGGLAGEETQYFGPGTRLLVL.

On this clone itself: The read terminates 3 residues ahead of where the CDR3 ends, so the germline J gene completes it. This chain joins TRBV7-9 and TRBJ1-2; 9 bases are shared with TRBD1. Looked up from germline, CDR1 is SEHNR and CDR2 is FQNEAQ (reference sequence). CDR3 length: 15 amino acids. Partial CDR3 DNA: TGTGCCAGCAGCTCTTTGGGACAGGGCTACAATGAC. Translated: CASSSLGQGYND. The full CDR3 sequence reads CASSSLGQGYNDYTF.

On this clone: The CDR3 extends 3 residues past the end of the read, so its final part is completed from the germline J gene. This chain connects TRBV30 to TRBJ1-3, with TRBD1 as a possible D gene (6 bases). Germline loops: CDR1 GTSNPN, CDR2 SVGIG (reference sequence). V gave up 1 base and J gave up 4 bases, with 17 bases separating them. The CDR3 length is 16 residues. CDR3 sequence reads: CAWSAPGHQKGNTIYF. The covered CDR3 bases are TGTGCCTGGAGTGCACCGGGACACCAGAAGGGAAACACC.

Remarks on this clone: The read ends 3 residues early relative to the CDR3; the germline J gene fills the gap. This chain links TRBV5-1 with TRBJ2-1, with 7 bases matching TRBD2. This CDR3 comprises 15 residues. In germline, CDR1 is SGHRS, CDR2 YFSETQ. The trim removed 0 bases at V and 5 bases at J, leaving 5 bases unmatched. CDR3 amino acids: CASSLGAGDNNEQFF. The CDR3 bases that were read are TGCGCCAGCAGCTTGGGGGCGGGGGATAACAATGAG.

To note about this clone: Read coverage stops 3 residues before the CDR3 terminus; the germline J gene supplies the remainder. This chain joins TRBV20-1 and TRBJ2-3, with 11 positions matching TRBD2. CDR3 size: 16 residues. After removal of 0 bases from V and 5 bases from J, the junction contained 7 bases not matched to a gene. CDR1 is DFQATT, CDR2 SNEGSKA, per germline (reference sequence). CDR3 sequence reads: CSARDLAGGLRDTQYF. The part of the CDR3 DNA that was read is TGCAGTGCTAGAGATTTAGCGGGGGGGCTGAGAGATACG.

In the case of this clone: The DNA ends 3 residues before the CDR3 does, and the rest of the CDR3 is filled in from the germline J gene. This rearrangement joins TRBV6-1 to TRBJ1-6; TRBD1 matches 8 bases. CDR3 length: 14 residues. The ends lost 3 bases at V and 6 bases at J; junction bases unmatched: 1. Germline CDR1 and CDR2: MNHNS and SASEGT. The CDR3 bases that were read are TGTGCCAGCAGTGAGGACAGGGCTAATTCACCC. Translated: CASSEDRANSP. The CDR3 in its entirety is CASSEDRANSPLHF.

Comments on this clone: The sequence runs out 3 residues before the end of the CDR3; the remainder is reconstructed from the germline J gene. The chain employs TRBV11-1 and TRBJ2-7; 7 nucleotides match TRBD1. CDR3 length: 13 residues. Germline V gives CDR1 SGHAT, CDR2 FQDESV (reference sequence). V was pared by 5 bases and J by 5 bases, with 6 bases of the junction left unmatched. CDR3 sequence: CASSPGQANEQYF. The part of the CDR3 DNA that was read is TGTGCCAGCAGCCCCGGACAGGCGAACGAG.

As to this clone: The CDR3 end lies 3 residues beyond the end of the read and is filled in from the germline J gene. V usage is TRBV14 and J usage is TRBJ2-2, with a weak D call TRBD1 (5 bases). Germline V lookup: CDR1 SGHDN, CDR2 FVKESK. The CDR3 length is 14 residues. Partial CDR3 DNA: TGTGCCAGCAGTCGGCGGACAACTAATGAAAAG. Translating it yields CASSRRTTNEK. The complete CDR3 sequence is CASSRRTTNEKLFF.

Details on this clone: Coverage ceases 3 residues before the CDR3 finishes, and the germline J gene fills in the end. This chain links TRBV9 with TRBJ1-2, with TRBD1 matching 10 bases. Trimming cost V 7 bases and J 6 bases; bases outside gene matches: 6. This CDR3 region has 13 residues. From germline, CDR1 is SGDLS and CDR2 YYNGEE. The DNA read from the CDR3 is TGTGCCAGCGAGGGGACAGGGGAAGATGGC. Encoded protein: CASEGTGEDG. The whole CDR3 reads CASEGTGEDGYTF.

Of note for this clone: With the read ending 3 residues before the CDR3 end, the germline J gene is used to fill in that end. V and J are TRBV7-9 and TRBJ2-7, with D maybe TRBD2 (6 bases). The length of the CDR3 is 13 residues. CDR1 and CDR2 from the germline V gene are SEHNR and FQNEAQ (reference sequence). V was trimmed by 6 bases and J by 2 bases, leaving 11 bases between them. The CDR3 region is CASRGGDAYEQYF. The sequenced CDR3 bases are TGTGCCAGCAGGGGCGGGGACGCCTACGAG.

Concerning this clone itself: The read comes to an end 3 residues before the CDR3 does, leaving the germline J gene to fill in the end. The chain links TRBV11-1 to TRBJ1-2; a weak D match, TRBD1 (5 bases). The V end was cut by 0 bases, the J end by 7 bases, with 15 bases between. This CDR3 region has 15 residues. CDR1 is SGHAT, CDR2 FQDESV, per germline (reference sequence). CDR3 region: CASSLAQGLGCGYTF. The CDR3 DNA, read in part, is TGTGCCAGCAGCTTAGCGCAGGGACTCGGCTGTGGC.